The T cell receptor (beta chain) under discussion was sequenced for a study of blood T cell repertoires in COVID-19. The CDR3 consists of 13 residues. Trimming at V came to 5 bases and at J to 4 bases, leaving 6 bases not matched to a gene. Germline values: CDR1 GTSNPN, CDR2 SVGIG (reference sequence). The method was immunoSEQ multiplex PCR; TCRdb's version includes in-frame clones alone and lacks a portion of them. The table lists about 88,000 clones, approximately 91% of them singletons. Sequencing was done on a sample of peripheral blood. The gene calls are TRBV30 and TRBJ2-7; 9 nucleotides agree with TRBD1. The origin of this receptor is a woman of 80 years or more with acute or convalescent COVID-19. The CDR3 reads CAWAGTGIYEQYF. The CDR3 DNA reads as TGTGCCTGGGCCGGGACAGGGATTTACGAGCAGTACTTC.